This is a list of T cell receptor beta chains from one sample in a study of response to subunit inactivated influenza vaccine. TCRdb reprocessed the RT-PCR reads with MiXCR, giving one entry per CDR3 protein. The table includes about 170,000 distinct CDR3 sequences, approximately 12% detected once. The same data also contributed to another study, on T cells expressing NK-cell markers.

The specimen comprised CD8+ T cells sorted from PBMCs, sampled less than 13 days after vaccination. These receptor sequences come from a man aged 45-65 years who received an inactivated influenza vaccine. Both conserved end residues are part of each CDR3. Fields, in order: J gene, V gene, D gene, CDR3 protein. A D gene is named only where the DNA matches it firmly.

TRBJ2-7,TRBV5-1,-,CASGLGDASYEQYF
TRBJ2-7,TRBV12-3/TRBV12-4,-,CASSLRGSEQYF
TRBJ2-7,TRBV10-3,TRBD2,CAISGGGGRAVHEQYF
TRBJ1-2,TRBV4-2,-,CASSQGYPYGYTF
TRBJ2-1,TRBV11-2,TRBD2,CASSLVGLAGGPSYNEQFF
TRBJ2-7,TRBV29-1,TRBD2,CSVEASGTYEQYF
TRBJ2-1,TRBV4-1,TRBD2,CASSQGLVAGASSYNEQFF
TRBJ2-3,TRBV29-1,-,CSVEAGTRGDTQYF
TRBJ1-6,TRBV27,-,CASSPGVTAGSPLHF
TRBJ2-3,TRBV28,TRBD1,CASSDPGQRTDTQYF
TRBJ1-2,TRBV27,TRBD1,CASSPQGALTYGYTF
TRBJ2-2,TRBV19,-,CASSIQGNTGELFF
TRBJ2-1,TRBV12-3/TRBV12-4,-,CASSTESSYNEQFF
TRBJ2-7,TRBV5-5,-,CASSLERHVSYEQYF
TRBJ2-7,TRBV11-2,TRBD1,CASSMRQGVEQYF
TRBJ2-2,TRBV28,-,CASSTWDILANTGELFF
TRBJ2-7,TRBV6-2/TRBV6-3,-,CASSFDSLAQLSYEQYF
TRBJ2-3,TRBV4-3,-,CASSLGTSGGDTQYF
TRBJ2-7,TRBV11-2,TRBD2,CASSYRGLAGGSGREQYF
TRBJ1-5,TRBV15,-,CATSRAGRLRNQPQHF
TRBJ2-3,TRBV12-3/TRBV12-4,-,CASSQTSRAYF
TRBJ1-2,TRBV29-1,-,CSVEESVNYGYTF
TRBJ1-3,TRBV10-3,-,CATFDPTGTTGNTIYF
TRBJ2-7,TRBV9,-,CASSPPEDNEQYF
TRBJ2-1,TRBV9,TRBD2,CASSVVAGGYNEQFF
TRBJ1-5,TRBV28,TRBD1,CASSLPRDRGHGNQPQHF
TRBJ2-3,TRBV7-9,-,CASSLVEYSSTDTQYF
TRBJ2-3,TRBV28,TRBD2,CASSFASSGSTDTQYF
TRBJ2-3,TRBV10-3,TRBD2,CAISESNSGVTYTDTQYF
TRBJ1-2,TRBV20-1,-,CSASDRTNYGYTF
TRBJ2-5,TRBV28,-,CASSTGPRALQETQYF
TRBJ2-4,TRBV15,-,CATSGPGPPLNIQYF
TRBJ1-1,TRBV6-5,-,CASSSANTEAFF
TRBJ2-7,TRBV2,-,CASFGTVYEQYF
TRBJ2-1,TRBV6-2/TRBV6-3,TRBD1,CASSFLGTDNEQFF
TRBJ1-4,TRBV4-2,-,CASSQERSKREKLFF
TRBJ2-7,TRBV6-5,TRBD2,CASSYSLQGLAGGNEQYF
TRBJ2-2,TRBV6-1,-,CASRSTTANTGELFF
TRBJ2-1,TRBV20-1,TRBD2,CSARDTRGLAGVGNEQFF
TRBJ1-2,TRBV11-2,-,CASSGQLPAHGYGYTF
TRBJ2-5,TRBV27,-,CASSFTLGQETQYF
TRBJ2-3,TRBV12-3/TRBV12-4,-,CASSFLGAVGDTQYF
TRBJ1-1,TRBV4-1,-,CASSQASYGDNTEAFF
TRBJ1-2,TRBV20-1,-,CSADPGTLHNYGYTF
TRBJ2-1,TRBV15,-,CATSRERDWYNEQFF
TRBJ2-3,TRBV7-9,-,CASSLSGIGTDTDTQYF
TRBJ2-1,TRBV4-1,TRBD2,CASSPIPAGVKGEFF
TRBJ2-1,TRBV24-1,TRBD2,CATGLAGHGEQFF
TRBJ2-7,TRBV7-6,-,CASSLGGGTVEQYF
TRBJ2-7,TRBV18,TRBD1,CATSGTGGTYEQYF
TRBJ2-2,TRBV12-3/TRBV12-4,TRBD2,CASRPALAGPTGELFF
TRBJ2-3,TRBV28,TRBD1,CASSLIPGQMTDTQYF